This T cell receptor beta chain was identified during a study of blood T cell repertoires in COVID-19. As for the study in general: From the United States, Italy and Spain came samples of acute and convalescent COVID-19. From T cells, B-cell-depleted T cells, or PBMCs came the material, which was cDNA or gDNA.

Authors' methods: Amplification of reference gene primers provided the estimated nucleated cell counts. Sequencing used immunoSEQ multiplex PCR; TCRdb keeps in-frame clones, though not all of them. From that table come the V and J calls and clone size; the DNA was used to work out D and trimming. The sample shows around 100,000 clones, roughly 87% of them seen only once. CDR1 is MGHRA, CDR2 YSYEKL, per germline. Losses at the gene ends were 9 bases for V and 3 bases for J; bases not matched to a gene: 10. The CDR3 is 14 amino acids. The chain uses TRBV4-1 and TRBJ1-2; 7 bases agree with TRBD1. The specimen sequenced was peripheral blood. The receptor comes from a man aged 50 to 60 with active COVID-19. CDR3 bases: TGCGCCAGTCAACGGGGCAGGGGGGACTATGGCTACACCTTC. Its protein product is CASQRGRGDYGYTF.